This entry concerns a single T cell receptor beta chain. Antigen unknown. Sequencing was performed with immunoSEQ multiplex PCR; in TCRdb, only in-frame clones are kept and a portion is missing. The sample holds fewer than 35,000 clones, around 75% seen once. The ends were cut back, 3 bases at V and 7 bases at J, with 11 bases in the middle. CDR1 and CDR2 from the germline V gene are SQVTM and ANQGSEA. The length of the CDR3 is 12 residues. The data are from a study of T cells in narcolepsy. Study-wide context: Donors had narcolepsy type 1 or type 2, or were healthy controls. Study observations and caveats: Comparing one patient's CSF and blood CD4+ clonotypes highlighted HCRT- and TRIB2-specific autoreactive clonotypes. Autoreactive clone sequences were missing from some blood memory CD4+ repertoires.

This chain links TRBV29-1 with TRBJ2-3, with D possibly being TRBD1 (6 bases). Sequenced: CD45RA- memory CD4+ T cells from PBMCs. The receptor's source is a human donor with narcolepsy. The CDR3 region has the DNA TGCAGCGTTGACATGGGGGCAAATACGCAGTATTTT. The encoded protein is CSVDMGANTQYF.